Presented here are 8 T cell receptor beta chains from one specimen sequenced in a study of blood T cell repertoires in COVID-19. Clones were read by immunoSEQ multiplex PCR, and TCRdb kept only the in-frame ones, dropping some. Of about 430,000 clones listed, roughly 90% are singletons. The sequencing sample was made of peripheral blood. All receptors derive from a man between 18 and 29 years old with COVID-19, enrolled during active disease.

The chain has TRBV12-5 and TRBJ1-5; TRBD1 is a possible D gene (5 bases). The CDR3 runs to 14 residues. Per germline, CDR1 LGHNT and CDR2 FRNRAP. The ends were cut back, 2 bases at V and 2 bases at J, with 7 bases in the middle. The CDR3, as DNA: TGTGCTAGTGGTTTGTGGGGCGGCAATCAGCCCCAGCATTTT. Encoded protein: CASGLWGGNQPQHF.

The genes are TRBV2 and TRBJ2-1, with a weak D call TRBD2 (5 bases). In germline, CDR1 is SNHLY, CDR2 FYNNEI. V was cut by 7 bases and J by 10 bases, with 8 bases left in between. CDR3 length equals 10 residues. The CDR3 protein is CASTLAEQFF. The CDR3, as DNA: TGTGCCAGCACCTTAGCGGAGCAGTTCTTC.

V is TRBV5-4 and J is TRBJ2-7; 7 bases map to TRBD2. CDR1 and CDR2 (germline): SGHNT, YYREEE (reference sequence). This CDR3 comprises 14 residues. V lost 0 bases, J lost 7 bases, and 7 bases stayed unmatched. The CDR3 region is CASSLGGREIEQYF. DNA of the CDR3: TGTGCCAGCAGCTTGGGCGGGAGAGAGATTGAGCAGTACTTC.

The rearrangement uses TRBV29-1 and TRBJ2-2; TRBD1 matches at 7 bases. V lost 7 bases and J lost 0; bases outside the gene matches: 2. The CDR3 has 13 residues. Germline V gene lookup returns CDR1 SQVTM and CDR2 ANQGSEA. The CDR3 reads CSAGQTNTGELFF. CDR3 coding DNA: TGCAGCGCGGGACAGACGAACACCGGGGAGCTGTTTTTT.

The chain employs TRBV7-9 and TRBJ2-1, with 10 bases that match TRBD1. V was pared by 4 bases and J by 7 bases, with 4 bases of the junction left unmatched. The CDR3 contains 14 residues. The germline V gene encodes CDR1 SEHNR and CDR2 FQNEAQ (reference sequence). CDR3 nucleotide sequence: TGTGCCAGCAGCTCCGGGACAGGGGATAATGAGCAGTTCTTC. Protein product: CASSSGTGDNEQFF.

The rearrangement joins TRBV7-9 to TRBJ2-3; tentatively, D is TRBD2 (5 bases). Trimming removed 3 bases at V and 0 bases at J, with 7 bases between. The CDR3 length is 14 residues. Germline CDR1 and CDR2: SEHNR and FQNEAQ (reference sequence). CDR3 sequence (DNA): TGTGCCAGCAGCTTCACTAGTAGCACAGATACGCAGTATTTT. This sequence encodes CASSFTSSTDTQYF.

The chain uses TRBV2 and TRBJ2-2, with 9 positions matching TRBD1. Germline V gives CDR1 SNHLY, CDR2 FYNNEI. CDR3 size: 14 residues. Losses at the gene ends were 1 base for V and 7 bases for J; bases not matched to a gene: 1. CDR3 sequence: CASSEGTGVGELFF. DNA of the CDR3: TGTGCCAGCAGTGAAGGGACAGGGGTCGGGGAGCTGTTTTTT.

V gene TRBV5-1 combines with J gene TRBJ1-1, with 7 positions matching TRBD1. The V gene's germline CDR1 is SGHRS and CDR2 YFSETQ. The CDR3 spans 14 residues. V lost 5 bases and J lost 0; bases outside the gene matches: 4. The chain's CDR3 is CASRRQGLNTEAFF. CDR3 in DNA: TGCGCCAGCAGGAGACAGGGTTTGAACACTGAAGCTTTCTTT.